One sample yielded the 29 T cell receptor beta chains listed below, sequenced in a study of blood T cell repertoires in COVID-19. This table comes from immunoSEQ multiplex PCR, and its TCRdb copy is limited to in-frame clones, with some not included. The sample consists of roughly 230,000 clones, approximately 81% of them appearing once. The sample taken for sequencing was peripheral blood. These TCRs come from a woman aged 80 or older with acute or convalescent COVID-19.

This clone was recorded once. The chain couples TRBV5-1 to TRBJ1-2; TRBD1 matches 7 bases. Per germline, CDR1 SGHRS and CDR2 YFSETQ. The CDR3 has 14 residues. V was pared by 4 bases and J by 1 base, with 4 bases of the junction left unmatched. The CDR3, as DNA: TGCGCCAGCAGCGGGGGACAGCTTAACTATGGCTACACCTTC. This translates into CASSGGQLNYGYTF.

The J gene is TRBJ2-3, the V gene TRBV29-1, with D possibly matching TRBD1 (6 bases). The germline V gene encodes CDR1 SQVTM and CDR2 ANQGSEA. Trimming took off 7 bases at V and 9 bases at J, with 23 bases between the two ends. This CDR3 contains 14 residues. CDR3: CSAAGGQGSPTQYF. CDR3 DNA: TGCAGCGCAGCCGGTGGGCAGGGGAGTCCCACGCAGTATTTT.

DNA for the CDR3: TGTGCCAGCAGTTCCCAAACAGGGGTCAATCAGCCCCAGCATTTT. Its translation is CASSSQTGVNQPQHF. The chain links TRBV27 to TRBJ1-5; 7 nucleotides align to TRBD1. This CDR3 contains 15 residues. Germline V gene data show CDR1 as MNHEY and CDR2 as SMNVEV (reference sequence). Trimming cost V 4 bases and J 3 bases; bases outside gene matches: 6.

The table lists this clone with a count of one. The V gene is TRBV29-1, the J gene TRBJ1-2, with 9 nucleotides matching TRBD1. This CDR3 contains 12 residues. Germline loops: CDR1 SQVTM, CDR2 ANQGSEA. The V segment lost 6 bases and the J segment 8 bases; nucleotides outside the gene matches: 7. The CDR3, as DNA: TGCAGCGTCATACAGGGGGCCTACGGCTACACCTTC. This translates into CSVIQGAYGYTF.

The chain has TRBV3-1 (or the pseudogene TRBV3-2) and TRBJ2-1; 8 bases line up with TRBD1. Germline-derived CDR1 and CDR2 are LGHDT and YNNKEL (reference sequence). Germline trimming cut 1 base from V and 6 bases from J; bases unmatched to any gene: 11. This CDR3 has 17 residues. CDR3 coding DNA: TGTGCCAGCAGCCAAGTGTGGAAAGTAGACAGGGGCAATGAGCAGTTCTTC. Amino acid sequence: CASSQVWKVDRGNEQFF.

The chain links TRBV5-1 to TRBJ1-2, with D hard to call. V lost 1 base and J 9 bases, leaving 13 bases between the germline ends. This CDR3 has 13 residues. Germline CDR1 reads SGHRS; CDR2 reads YFSETQ. This CDR3 reads CASSLNREGSYTF. The DNA for the CDR3 is TGCGCCAGCAGCTTGAATCGAGAGGGTAGCTACACCTTC.

J is TRBJ2-7 and V is TRBV7-2; tentatively, D is TRBD1 (8 bases). V was pared by 5 bases and J by 7 bases, with 18 bases between. The CDR3 is 14 residues long. Germline lookup yields CDR1 SGHTA and CDR2 FQGNSA. CDR3 DNA sequence: TGTGCCAGCAGCACAACAGGGGGGGACCGGGAGCAGTACTTC. Its translation: CASSTTGGDREQYF.

This clone was seen a single time. This chain links TRBV6-1 with TRBJ2-6; a possible D gene is TRBD1 (6 bases). CDR1 is MNHNS and CDR2 is SASEGT in the germline V gene. Trimming shortened V by 4 bases and J by 0 bases, and 10 bases separated the two germline ends. This CDR3 has 16 residues. As DNA, the CDR3 is TGTGCCAGCAGTGTACGAGGGGGCTCTGGGGCCAACGTCCTGACTTTC. Its protein is CASSVRGGSGANVLTF.

The chain links TRBV3-1 (or the pseudogene TRBV3-2) to TRBJ2-1; the match to TRBD2 covers 11 bases. The J segment lost 2 bases and the V segment lost 5 bases, leaving 8 bases of the junction unmatched. The V gene's germline CDR1 is LGHDT and CDR2 YNNKEL (reference sequence). The CDR3 spans 17 residues. CDR3 in DNA: TGTGCCAGCAGCTCGACGACTAGCGGGACGGCCTACAATGAGCAGTTCTTC. Its protein is CASSSTTSGTAYNEQFF.

This clone was observed a single time. The chain is built from TRBV4-2 and TRBJ2-2, with 8 bases lining up with TRBD2. The V gene's germline CDR1 is LGHNA and CDR2 YNFKEQ. The CDR3 is made up of 18 amino acids. V was pared by 0 bases and J by 2 bases, with 8 bases of the junction left unmatched. The CDR3 bases are TGTGCCAGCAGCCAAGATCTCGGCCTAGCGGGCAACACCGGGGAGCTGTTTTTT. Protein: CASSQDLGLAGNTGELFF.

For the CDR3, the DNA is TGTGCCAGCAGCTTGATAGCGGGAGGGCTACGGGATGAGCAGTTCTTC. It is translated as CASSLIAGGLRDEQFF. V is TRBV5-5 and J is TRBJ2-1, with 11 bases lining up with TRBD2. This CDR3 has 16 residues. The trim removed 1 base at V and 8 bases at J, leaving 8 bases unmatched. From germline, CDR1 is SGHKS and CDR2 YYEKEE (reference sequence).

This chain links TRBV5-8 with TRBJ2-3, with TRBD2 identical over 12 bases. The germline CDR1 and CDR2 sequences are SGHTS and YDEGEE. The V segment lost 1 base and the J segment 4 bases; nucleotides outside the gene matches: 10. The CDR3 loop spans 18 amino acids. Written as DNA, the CDR3 is TGTGCCAGCAGCTTGCCTCCTGGACTAGCGGGGAGCGCAGATACGCAGTATTTT. The encoded protein is CASSLPPGLAGSADTQYF. The full variable domain, completed using reference TRBV5-8 and TRBJ2-3, is EAGVTQSPTHLIKTRGQQATLRCSPISGHTSVYWYQQALGLGLQFLLWYDEGEERNRGNFPPRFSGRQFPNYSSELNVNALELEDSALYLCASSLPPGLAGSADTQYFGPGTRLTVL.

J is TRBJ1-6 and V is TRBV7-8; D not resolved. CDR3 length equals 16 residues. V lost 1 base, J lost 0 bases, and 7 bases lay in between. Germline V gene sequence: CDR1 SGHVS, CDR2 FQNEAQ. The CDR3, as DNA: TGTGCCAGCAGCTTAGAGTCAGTCTCCTATAATTCACCCCTCCACTTT. Amino acid sequence: CASSLESVSYNSPLHF.

The gene calls are TRBV6-5 and TRBJ1-5, with D unresolved. CDR1 and CDR2 (germline): MNHEY, SVGAGI. V was clipped by 7 bases and J by 5 bases, with 18 bases between them. The CDR3 runs 15 residues. The CDR3 DNA is TGTGCCAGCACCGGAGGTCTCACGGAGGATCAGCCCCAGCATTTT. Translating it yields CASTGGLTEDQPQHF.

V and J are TRBV18 and TRBJ1-3; D is uncertain. The CDR3 has 15 residues. Germline assignment: CDR1 KGHSH and CDR2 LQKENI. The V end was cut by 3 bases, the J end by 0 bases, with 9 bases between. This CDR3 is CASSPPWLSGNTIYF. The DNA of the CDR3 is TGTGCCAGCTCACCCCCGTGGCTCTCTGGAAACACCATATATTTT.

This rearrangement joins TRBV6-5 to TRBJ2-1; 12 nucleotides align to TRBD2. V was clipped by 7 bases and J by 6 bases; unmatched bases: 7. Germline V gives CDR1 MNHEY, CDR2 SVGAGI. The CDR3 is 15 amino acids. CDR3 DNA sequence: TGTGCCAGCAACCCGACTAGCGGGGGCCGCAATGAGCAGTTCTTC. It is translated as CASNPTSGGRNEQFF.

The genes are TRBV6-5 and TRBJ2-2; 10 bases map to TRBD1. Germline-derived CDR1 and CDR2 are MNHEY and SVGAGI. This CDR3 comprises 15 residues. V shed 6 bases and J 7 bases; nucleotides not matched to a gene: 8. CDR3 nucleotides: TGTGCCAGCAGGCCCGGGACAGGGGTCGTCGGGGAGCTGTTTTTT. This codes for CASRPGTGVVGELFF.

The genes are TRBV7-7 and TRBJ2-5; TRBD2 matches 9 bases. Per the germline V gene, CDR1 is SSHAT and CDR2 is FNYEAQ (reference sequence). Losses at the gene ends were 5 bases for V and 2 bases for J; bases not matched to a gene: 9. The CDR3 is 16 residues long. The CDR3 sequence is CASSGPIAGAQETQYF. The CDR3 bases are TGTGCCAGCAGCGGACCCATAGCGGGAGCTCAAGAGACCCAGTACTTC. Combining the CDR3 with reference TRBV7-7 and TRBJ2-5 gives the whole variable domain GAGVSQSPRYKVTKRGQDVTLRCDPISSHATLYWYQQALGQGPEFLTYFNYEAQPDKSGLPSDRFSAERPEGSISTLTIQRTEQRDSAMYRCASSGPIAGAQETQYFGPGTRLLVL.

The V and J genes are TRBV19 and TRBJ2-1; 8 bases are a match to TRBD2. CDR3 length: 13 amino acids. The V gene end was trimmed by 3 bases and the J gene end by 8 bases; junction bases not matched to a gene: 3. In germline, CDR1 is LNHDA, CDR2 SQIVND (reference sequence). This CDR3 is CASSMGLVYEQFF. DNA of the CDR3: TGTGCCAGTAGTATGGGACTAGTTTATGAGCAGTTCTTC.

This clone was seen a single time. The chain combines TRBV5-4 with TRBJ2-3; D might be TRBD2 (6 bases). CDR3 length: 16 residues. Trimming pared 3 bases from V and 7 bases from J, leaving 21 bases between. CDR1 is SGHNT, CDR2 YYREEE, per germline (reference sequence). CDR3 sequence (DNA): TGTGCCAGCAGCTCGGATGCCGGGCTAGCGATGAATACGCAGTATTTT. Amino acids: CASSSDAGLAMNTQYF.

This clone has a single count. The chain joins TRBV5-1 to TRBJ1-6; TRBD1 agrees at 10 bases. Per the germline V gene, CDR1 is SGHRS and CDR2 is YFSETQ. This CDR3 has 15 amino acids. Germline trimming cut 2 bases from V and 9 bases from J; bases unmatched to any gene: 5. CDR3 DNA sequence: TGCGCCAGCAGCTTCTTGGACAGGGGGAGTTCACCCCTCCACTTT. Amino acids: CASSFLDRGSSPLHF.

This chain joins TRBV7-2 and TRBJ2-3; 8 bases are shared with TRBD2. The CDR3 totals 14 residues. The V gene's germline CDR1 is SGHTA and CDR2 FQGNSA. V trimming: 6 bases; J trimming: 4 bases; junction bases outside the gene matches: 6. This chain's CDR3 is CASRPGGRSDTQYF. CDR3 nucleotides: TGTGCCAGCAGGCCGGGGGGGCGCTCAGATACGCAGTATTTT.

This clone was found a few times. V gene TRBV6-1 combines with J gene TRBJ1-2; D not resolved. This CDR3 region has 15 residues. V was clipped by 0 bases and J by 0 bases, with 8 bases between them. Per germline, CDR1 MNHNS and CDR2 SASEGT. In DNA form, the CDR3 reads TGTGCCAGCAGTGAAGCTGGGCCGACTAACTATGGCTACACCTTC. As protein: CASSEAGPTNYGYTF.

In its sample, this clone was seen many times. The V gene is TRBV7-2, the J gene TRBJ1-3; 8 bases fit TRBD1. CDR3 length: 15 amino acids. Germline values: CDR1 SGHTA, CDR2 FQGNSA. V shed 5 bases and J 4 bases; nucleotides not matched to a gene: 7. The CDR3 DNA reads TGTGCCAGCAGCCCCTGGACAGGGAAGGGAAACACCATATATTTT. Residues: CASSPWTGKGNTIYF.

The chain employs TRBV5-1 and TRBJ2-7, with D perhaps TRBD1 (6 bases). The CDR3 is 13 amino acids. CDR1 is SGHRS, CDR2 YFSETQ, per germline. V lost 7 bases, J lost 1 base, and 12 bases lay in between. This CDR3 reads CASGRDNSYEQYF. CDR3 in DNA: TGCGCCAGCGGACGGGACAATTCCTACGAGCAGTACTTC.

CDR3 region: CASSLVGSSYEQYF. The DNA for the CDR3 is TGTGCCAGCAGCCTAGTGGGGAGCTCCTACGAGCAGTACTTC. V gene TRBV7-2 combines with J gene TRBJ2-7, with D perhaps TRBD2 (5 bases). With 5 bases removed from V and 0 bases from J, the gap between germline ends came to 11 bases. This CDR3 contains 14 residues. Germline CDR1 is SGHTA and CDR2 is FQGNSA.

The rearrangement joins TRBV7-2 to TRBJ2-7, with D maybe TRBD1 (5 bases). The length of the CDR3 is 13 residues. CDR1 and CDR2 from the germline V gene are SGHTA and FQGNSA. Between the trimmed V and J ends, which lost 1 base and 3 bases, there was a span of 7 bases. CDR3 bases: TGTGCCAGCAGCTTAGTACAGGACTACGAGCAGTACTTC. Residues: CASSLVQDYEQYF.

This chain uses TRBV5-4 with TRBJ1-2; 7 bases are shared with TRBD1. The CDR3 length is 15 residues. The ends lost 5 bases at V and 2 bases at J; junction bases unmatched: 9. Germline CDR1 is SGHNT and CDR2 is YYREEE (reference sequence). The DNA for the CDR3 is TGTGCCAGCAGTAAAGACCCGGGACAGAACTATGGCTACACCTTC. Amino acids: CASSKDPGQNYGYTF.

This clone has just one count. This sequence joins TRBV6-6 and TRBJ2-7; TRBD1 agrees at 7 bases. V lost 5 bases, J lost 1 base, and 5 bases stayed unmatched. Germline V gene data show CDR1 as MNHNY and CDR2 as SVGAGI (reference sequence). This CDR3 spans 14 amino acids. The DNA of the CDR3 is TGTGCCAGCAGTACCCCGACAGGGTCCTACGAGCAGTACTTC. Amino acids: CASSTPTGSYEQYF.